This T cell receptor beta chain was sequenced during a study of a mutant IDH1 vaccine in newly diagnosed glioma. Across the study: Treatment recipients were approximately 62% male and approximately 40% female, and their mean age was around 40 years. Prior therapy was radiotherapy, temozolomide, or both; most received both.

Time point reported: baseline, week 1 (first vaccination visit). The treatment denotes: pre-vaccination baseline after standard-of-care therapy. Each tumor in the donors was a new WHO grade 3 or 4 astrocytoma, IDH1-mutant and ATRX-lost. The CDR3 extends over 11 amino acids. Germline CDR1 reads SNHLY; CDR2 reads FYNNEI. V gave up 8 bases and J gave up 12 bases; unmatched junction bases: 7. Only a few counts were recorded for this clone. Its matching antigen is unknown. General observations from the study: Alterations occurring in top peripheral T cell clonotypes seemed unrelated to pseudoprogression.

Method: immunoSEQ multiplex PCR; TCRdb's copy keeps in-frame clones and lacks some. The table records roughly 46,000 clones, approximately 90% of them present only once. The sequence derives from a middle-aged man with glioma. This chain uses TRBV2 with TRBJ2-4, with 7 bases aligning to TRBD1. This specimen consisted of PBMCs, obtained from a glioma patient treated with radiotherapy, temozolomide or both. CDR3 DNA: TGTGCCAGCGGACGCGGACAGGCTCAGTACTTC. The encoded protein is CASGRGQAQYF.